The 22 T cell receptor beta chains below were found in one sample sequenced in a study of cytomegalovirus exposure and HLA in healthy donors. PCR primers comprised 60 Vbeta and 13 Jbeta primers. Measured with immunoSEQ multiplex PCR; TCRdb has only the in-frame clones, and not every one. The sample includes some 76,000 clones, about 70% seen only once; the top ten take about an eighth. The sequenced sample consisted of PBMCs. The receptors shown here come from a male donor in good health and CMV-seropositive.

The V gene is TRBV29-1, the J gene TRBJ2-7; D is unclear. V lost 7 bases and J lost 0, with 16 bases in between. This CDR3 is built from 14 residues. CDR1 and CDR2 (germline): SQVTM, ANQGSEA. The CDR3 here is CSAQAQETSYEQYF. CDR3 bases: TGCAGCGCCCAGGCGCAAGAAACCTCCTACGAGCAGTACTTC.

The chain couples TRBV12-5 to TRBJ2-7; TRBD1 agrees at 8 bases. This CDR3 spans 14 amino acids. Germline-derived CDR1 and CDR2 are LGHNT and FRNRAP. V was pared by 5 bases and J by 1 base, with 4 bases of the junction left unmatched. The CDR3 DNA follows: TGTGCTAGTGGTCAGGGACAGGCTTCCTACGAGCAGTACTTC. It specifies CASGQGQASYEQYF.

The chain couples TRBV28 to TRBJ1-3, with a tentative D call TRBD1 (6 bases). The V gene lost 2 bases and the J gene lost 2 bases, with 19 bases spanning the gap. The germline V gene encodes CDR1 MDHEN and CDR2 SYDVKM. This CDR3 is built from 18 residues. The CDR3, as DNA: TGTGCCAGCAGTTTAGTAGTGGGCAGGGGTTCTACTGGAAACACCATATATTTT. Protein: CASSLVVGRGSTGNTIYF.

The chain joins TRBV11-3 to TRBJ2-1; TRBD2 matches at 8 bases. The CDR3 runs to 14 residues. CDR1 is SGHNT, CDR2 YENEEA, per germline. With 5 bases clipped from V and 4 bases from J, the junction kept 4 bases outside the gene matches. CDR3 coding DNA: TGTGCCAGCAGCCGCGGACTAGCTTACAATGAGCAGTTCTTC. Amino acids: CASSRGLAYNEQFF.

This chain links TRBV19 with TRBJ1-1; 8 positions agree with TRBD1. The junction had 12 bases not matched to a gene; V was cut back by 8 bases and J by 4 bases. The germline CDR1 and CDR2 sequences are LNHDA and SQIVND (reference sequence). CDR3 size: 15 residues. This CDR3 is CASRIGRGLGTEAFF. DNA of the CDR3: TGTGCCAGTCGGATCGGCAGGGGGCTCGGCACTGAAGCTTTCTTT.

The CDR3 region has the DNA TGTGCCAGCAGCTCTACCACAGGGGACCGTGGAAACACCATATATTTT. It encodes CASSSTTGDRGNTIYF. The gene calls are TRBV7-7 and TRBJ1-3, with TRBD1 matching 7 bases. V lost 4 bases to trimming and J lost 3 bases; unmatched junction nucleotides: 9. Germline lookup yields CDR1 SSHAT and CDR2 FNYEAQ (reference sequence). The CDR3 totals 16 residues.

This rearrangement joins TRBV29-1 to TRBJ1-4; D remains unclear. V lost 3 bases and J 0 bases, leaving 5 bases between the germline ends. This CDR3 comprises 13 residues. Germline V gives CDR1 SQVTM, CDR2 ANQGSEA. In DNA form, the CDR3 reads TGCAGCGTTGAGACACCAACTAATGAAAAACTGTTTTTT. Translating it yields CSVETPTNEKLFF.

The rearrangement joins TRBV10-2 to TRBJ1-2, with TRBD1 identical over 10 bases. Germline CDR1 is WSHSY and CDR2 is SAAADI. The CDR3 has 16 amino acids. Losses at the gene ends were 4 bases for V and 1 base for J; bases not matched to a gene: 6. CDR3 in DNA: TGCGCCAGCAGTGGGACAGGGGGTATAATTAACTATGGCTACACCTTC. Translating gives CASSGTGGIINYGYTF.

DNA of the CDR3: TGTGCCTGGACGCAACTGGCGGGAGGCAATGAGCAGTTCTTC. It is translated as CAWTQLAGGNEQFF. The chain combines TRBV30 with TRBJ2-1; 8 nucleotides agree with TRBD2. CDR3 length: 14 residues. V trimming: 4 bases; J trimming: 6 bases; junction bases outside the gene matches: 8. Per germline, CDR1 GTSNPN and CDR2 SVGIG (reference sequence).

The chain joins TRBV12-2 to TRBJ1-1; the table's D call TRBD1 went unverified against the DNA. TRBV12-2 is noted as a pseudogene. The CDR3 spans 14 residues. The CDR3 coding sequence is TGTGCACCCCCGCCCGGGGACAGGAACACTGAAGCTTTCTTT. This encodes CAPPPGDRNTEAFF.

V is TRBV19 and J is TRBJ1-2; a possible D gene is TRBD1 (6 bases). This CDR3 region has 15 residues. The ends were cut back, 3 bases at V and 1 base at J, with 12 bases in the middle. Germline V gene data show CDR1 as LNHDA and CDR2 as SQIVND (reference sequence). The CDR3 nucleotides are TGTGCCAGTAGTATGGGATGGGGGCTTAACTATGGCTACACCTTC. Translated: CASSMGWGLNYGYTF.

The J gene is TRBJ2-7, the V gene TRBV5-1, with D possibly being TRBD1 (6 bases). The germline gives CDR1 SGHRS, CDR2 YFSETQ. The CDR3 runs 15 residues. The V end lost 4 bases, the J end lost 5 bases, and 19 bases lay between the germline ends. CDR3 DNA: TGCGCCAGCAGCCTAACTAAACAGGGAATCCACGAGCAGTACTTC. It yields the protein CASSLTKQGIHEQYF.

J is TRBJ2-2 and V is TRBV30, with 7 bases identical to TRBD2. The length of the CDR3 is 15 residues. CDR1 and CDR2 from the germline V gene are GTSNPN and SVGIG (reference sequence). V lost 6 bases to trimming and J lost 0 bases; unmatched junction nucleotides: 7. CDR3 region: CACIQRGSNTGELFF. The CDR3, as DNA: TGTGCCTGTATTCAGCGGGGATCGAACACCGGGGAGCTGTTTTTT.

V is TRBV7-6 and J is TRBJ2-1, with D tentatively TRBD1 (6 bases). The CDR3 extends over 11 amino acids. V shed 0 bases and J shed 15 bases, with 9 bases lying between them. Germline CDR1 SGHVS, CDR2 FNYEAQ. The CDR3 here is CASSLAGARFF. CDR3 in DNA: TGTGCCAGCAGCTTAGCGGGGGCGAGGTTCTTC.

The chain carries TRBV4-3 and TRBJ1-5, with D tentatively TRBD1 (5 bases). Germline V gene lookup returns CDR1 LGHNA and CDR2 YSLEER. The CDR3 covers 14 residues. The V end was cut by 0 bases, the J end by 4 bases, with 7 bases between. The CDR3 DNA reads TGCGCCAGCAGCCAAGAGCGGGGGAATCAGCCCCAGCATTTT. Amino acids: CASSQERGNQPQHF.

The chain employs TRBV28 and TRBJ1-5, with D hard to call. The CDR3 runs to 15 residues. V dropped 5 bases and J dropped 0 bases, with 11 bases sitting between them. Germline CDR1 is MDHEN and CDR2 is SYDVKM. CDR3 residues: CASSPYGDSNQPQHF. The CDR3 DNA sequence: TGTGCCAGCAGTCCTTACGGAGATAGCAATCAGCCCCAGCATTTT. The full variable domain, with the rest looked up from reference TRBV28 and TRBJ1-5, is DVKVTQSSRYLVKRTGEKVFLECVQDMDHENMFWYRQDPGLGLRLIYFSYDVKMKEKGDIPEGYSVSREKKERFSLILESASTNQTSMYLCASSPYGDSNQPQHFGDGTRLSIL.

CDR3 amino acids: CASSWGQGRGQPQHF. DNA of the CDR3: TGTGCCAGCAGTTGGGGACAGGGTCGGGGCCAGCCCCAGCATTTT. This chain joins TRBV28 and TRBJ1-5, with 9 bases matching TRBD1. Germline V gene data show CDR1 as MDHEN and CDR2 as SYDVKM. V lost 4 bases to trimming and J lost 7 bases; unmatched junction nucleotides: 8. The CDR3 has 15 amino acids.

The table lists this clone with a count of one. The gene calls are TRBV9 and TRBJ2-1; a weak D match, TRBD1 (6 bases). The length of the CDR3 is 15 residues. CDR1 and CDR2 from the germline V gene are SGDLS and YYNGEE. Trimming removed 0 bases at V and 4 bases at J, with 11 bases between. The CDR3 loop reads CASSVAVGQYNEQFF. CDR3 in DNA: TGTGCCAGCAGCGTAGCGGTCGGACAGTACAATGAGCAGTTCTTC.

The rearrangement uses TRBV25-1 and TRBJ2-1; the match to TRBD2 covers 9 bases. Trimming took 3 bases from V and 2 from J; bases not matched to a gene: 5. This CDR3 spans 16 amino acids. Germline CDR1 MGHDK, CDR2 SYGVNS. CDR3 coding DNA: TGTGCCAGCAGTGATAGCGGGGGAGACCCCTACAATGAGCAGTTCTTC. The encoded protein is CASSDSGGDPYNEQFF. Variable domain in full (rest from reference TRBV25-1 and TRBJ2-1): EADIYQTPRYLVIGTGKKITLECSQTMGHDKMYWYQQDPGMELHLIHYSYGVNSTEKGDLSSESTVSRIRTEHFPLTLESARPSHTSQYLCASSDSGGDPYNEQFFGPGTRLTVL.

The chain uses TRBV5-1 and TRBJ2-1; TRBD2 might be the D (6 bases). Germline lookup yields CDR1 SGHRS and CDR2 YFSETQ. Between the trimmed V and J ends, which lost 0 bases and 4 bases, there was a span of 11 bases. This CDR3 has 15 amino acids. The CDR3 loop is CASSLVEGWYNEQFF. The DNA for the CDR3 is TGCGCCAGCAGCTTGGTGGAGGGGTGGTACAATGAGCAGTTCTTC.

V and J are TRBV7-9 and TRBJ2-3; 7 bases are a match to TRBD1. Germline V gene data show CDR1 as SEHNR and CDR2 as FQNEAQ (reference sequence). Trimming cost V 5 bases and J 1 base; bases outside gene matches: 6. The CDR3 totals 15 residues. For the CDR3, the DNA is TGTGCCAGCAGCGCGACAGGGACCCGCACAGATACGCAGTATTTT. Translated: CASSATGTRTDTQYF.

This chain joins TRBV4-3 and TRBJ1-3; 7 bases agree with TRBD1. CDR3 length equals 18 residues. Losses at the gene ends were 0 bases for V and 2 bases for J; bases not matched to a gene: 10. Germline V CDR1 and CDR2: LGHNA, YSLEER. CDR3: CASSQDINDRVTGNTIYF. The CDR3 DNA follows: TGCGCCAGCAGCCAAGATATTAACGACAGGGTGACTGGAAACACCATATATTTT.